This T cell receptor beta chain derives from a study of blood T cells in healthy people across ages. The CDR3 is 18 residues long. Trimming took 3 bases from V and 5 from J; bases not matched to a gene: 14. Germline values: CDR1 SGDLS, CDR2 YYNGEE. A second PCR, run for roughly 6 to 11 cycles, used a sample-barcoded 5' primer plus a J-beta primer mix. TCRdb ran MiXCR on the 5' RACE reads and lists one entry per CDR3 protein. Of some 760,000 distinct CDR3 sequences in the sample, roughly 25% were seen once. A further study also used this sample, focusing on T cells of mothers and their children.

This chain joins TRBV9 and TRBJ2-3, with 11 bases fitting TRBD2. This receptor was identified in a boy between 10 and 17 years old in good health. The sequencing sample was made of blood. The CDR3 here is CASSGGGKTSGRRDTQYF. The CDR3 nucleotides read TGTGCCAGCAGCGGAGGGGGAAAAACTAGCGGGAGACGAGATACGCAGTATTTT. Complete variable domain (other parts from reference TRBV9 and TRBJ2-3): DSGVTQTPKHLITATGQRVTLRCSPRSGDLSVYWYQQSLDQGLQFLIQYYNGEERAKGNILERFSAQQFPDLHSELNLSSLELGDSALYFCASSGGGKTSGRRDTQYFGPGTRLTVL.